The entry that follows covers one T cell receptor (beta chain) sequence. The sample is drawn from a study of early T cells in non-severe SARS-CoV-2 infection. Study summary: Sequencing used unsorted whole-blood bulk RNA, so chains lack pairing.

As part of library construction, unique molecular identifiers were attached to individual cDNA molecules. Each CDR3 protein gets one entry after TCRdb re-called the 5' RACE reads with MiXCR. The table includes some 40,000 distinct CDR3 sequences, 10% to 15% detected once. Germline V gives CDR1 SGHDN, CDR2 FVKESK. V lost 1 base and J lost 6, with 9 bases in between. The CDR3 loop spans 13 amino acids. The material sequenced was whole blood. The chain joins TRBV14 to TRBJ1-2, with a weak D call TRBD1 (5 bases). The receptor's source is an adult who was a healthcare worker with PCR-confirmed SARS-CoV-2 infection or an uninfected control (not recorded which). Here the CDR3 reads CASSQVRENGYTF. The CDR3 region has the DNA TGTGCCAGCAGCCAAGTCAGGGAAAATGGCTACACCTTC.